This TCR beta chain came from a study of blood T cell repertoires in COVID-19. Whole-study context: The samples span acute and convalescent COVID-19 from the United States, Italy and Spain. Nucleic acid was either cDNA or gDNA, and it came from T cells, B-cell-depleted T cells, or PBMCs.

This CDR3 region has 18 residues. Germline values: CDR1 LNHDA, CDR2 SQIVND (reference sequence). V lost 4 bases to trimming and J lost 9 bases; unmatched junction nucleotides: 20. How the authors handled the data: Amplifying reference gene primers gave estimates of nucleated cell counts. Clones were read by immunoSEQ multiplex PCR, and TCRdb kept only the in-frame ones, dropping some. That table furnishes V, J and clone size, whereas the DNA furnished D and trimming. The sample holds fewer than 65,000 clones, over 80% seen once. The sample consisted of peripheral blood. This chain joins TRBV19 and TRBJ1-5; TRBD1 aligns across 8 bases. This TCR was sampled from a human donor in a cohort sampled during active COVID-19. CDR3 coding DNA: TGTGCCAGTAGTACCGACACTTCACAGGGGGAGGACAGAGGGCCCCAGCATTTT. Protein sequence: CASSTDTSQGEDRGPQHF.